This TCR beta chain emerged from a study of shared clonotypes between healthy human individuals. Turning to the study itself: A couple of women and three men aged 18 to 49 served as donors.

Whole-study findings and limits: Around 4.7% of naive CD4 clonotypes were shared across several donors.

TCRdb keeps only in-frame clones here, not all; method: immunoSEQ multiplex PCR. The table records 1.4 million or so clones, approximately 98.5% of them present only once. The donors were all Caucasian adults (living in Nashville, Tennessee). Trimming removed 7 bases from V and 0 bases from J, with 13 bases in between. This CDR3 spans 15 amino acids. The germline CDR1 and CDR2 sequences are SGHAT and FQNNGV. As to this clone: The antigen is undetermined.

The chain has TRBV11-2 and TRBJ2-1, with unresolved D. This receptor was obtained from a man between 25 and 39 years old in good health. Sample: naive CD4+ T cells sorted from blood. Described subset: CD45RA+ positively selected. CDR3 coding DNA: TGTGCCAGCAAGATAGGGTTGAGCTCCTACAATGAGCAGTTCTTC. This translates into CASKIGLSSYNEQFF.